A selection of T cell receptor beta chains follows, all from one sample in a study of T cell clonotyping in hematopoietic cell transplantation. Some clones are missing from TCRdb's copy, which holds only in-frame ones; the method was immunoSEQ multiplex PCR. The top ten hold 3% to 4% of the sample, which has tens of thousands of clones, 75% to 90% seen once. Sequences were derived from peripheral blood mononuclear cells, sampled before stem cell transplant. The receptors shown here come from a man aged 18 to 30 with biphenotypic leukemia. Some clones in this sample may be carry-over from other donors' samples. CDR3s include the opening cysteine and the closing phenylalanine or tryptophan. D genes are given only for firm matches. Not every row has a clone size; where given, it reads once, few, many or a size class.

>TRBV27|NA|TRBJ1-1|NA
TGTGCCAGCCACACAGGAAACACTGAAGCTTTCTTT
CASHTGNTEAFF
>TRBV11-3|NA|TRBJ2-6|NA
TGTGCCAGCAGCTCCACCCCATCTGGGGCCAACGTCCTGACTTTC
CASSSTPSGANVLTF
>TRBV11-2|TRBD2|TRBJ2-1|NA
TGTGCCAGCAGCTTAGGGCGGGGGGGCCGCAATGAGCAGTTCTTC
CASSLGRGGRNEQFF
>TRBV6-5|NA|TRBJ1-2|NA
TGTGCCAGCAGTTCGCGCTATGGCTACACCTTC
CASSSRYGYTF
>TRBV11-2|NA|TRBJ2-7|NA
TGTGCCAGCAGCTTAGGATTGGGGGTCTACGAGCAGTACTTC
CASSLGLGVYEQYF
>TRBV2|NA|TRBJ2-3|NA
TGTGCCAGCAGTGTGAACGGAGAGGCCACAGATACGCAGTATTTT
CASSVNGEATDTQYF
>TRBV11-3|NA|TRBJ2-7|NA
TGTGCCAGCAGCTTATTCCATTCCTACGAGCAGTACTTC
CASSLFHSYEQYF
>TRBV7-6|NA|TRBJ1-5|NA
TGTGCCAGCAGCTTAGGAAAGATGCGGTGGGGCAATCAGCCCCAGCATTTT
CASSLGKMRWGNQPQHF
>TRBV6-6|TRBD2|TRBJ2-7|NA
TGTGCCAGCAGTCCCCGACTAGCGGGGGGGCTCGAGCAGTACTTC
CASSPRLAGGLEQYF
>TRBV5-1|NA|TRBJ2-3|NA
TGCGCCAGCAGCTTGGAAGGGACCGCAATCAGCACAGATACGCAGTATTTT
CASSLEGTAISTDTQYF
>TRBV29-1|TRBD2|TRBJ2-3|NA
TGCAGCGTTCTTTCTCGGGGGGGACTAGCGGGAGTAGCAGATACGCAGTATTTT
CSVLSRGGLAGVADTQYF
>TRBV7-2|TRBD2|TRBJ2-5|medium-sized
TGTGCCAGCAGCGGACTAGCGGGAGACGGGGAGACCCAGTACTTC
CASSGLAGDGETQYF
>TRBV7-8|TRBD1|TRBJ1-5|once
TGTGCCAGCAGCTTGGGGACAGGGAGTAGTCAGCCCCAGCATTTT
CASSLGTGSSQPQHF
>TRBV29-1|TRBD2|TRBJ2-3|NA
TGCAGCGTTGTGGGACTAGCGGGAGGGGAGGGCCGCACAGATACGCAGTATTTT
CSVVGLAGGEGRTDTQYF
>TRBV13|TRBD2|TRBJ2-7|NA
TGTGCCAGCAGCTTAGGCCCGACTAGCGGGAGGAACGAGCAGTACTTC
CASSLGPTSGRNEQYF
>TRBV5-1|NA|TRBJ1-2|NA
TGCGCCAGCAGCCGCACCACAGGGTCCTATGGCTACACCTTC
CASSRTTGSYGYTF
>TRBV19|NA|TRBJ2-2|NA
TGTGCCAGTAGTATAGGTGGGAAGGTGGCCGGGGAGCTGTTTTTT
CASSIGGKVAGELFF
>TRBV7-2|NA|TRBJ1-3|NA
TGTGCCAGCAGCCCCCGATTGTGGGACGGCCGAGGGTCTGGAAACACCATATATTTT
CASSPRLWDGRGSGNTIYF
>TRBV6-1|TRBD1|TRBJ1-1|NA
TGTGCCAGCAGCGCCAGGGGGCTGAACACTGAAGCTTTCTTT
CASSARGLNTEAFF
>TRBV6-6|NA|TRBJ2-4|once
TGTGCCAGCAGTCCTTCGGTGAAAAACATTCAGTACTTC
CASSPSVKNIQYF
>TRBV5-1|NA|TRBJ1-5|NA
TGCGCCAGCAGCTTGTCCGGACAGAACAATCAGCCCCAGCATTTT
CASSLSGQNNQPQHF
>TRBV27|NA|TRBJ2-7|NA
TGTGCCAGCAGAGACCCCAGAGGCCAAAGGCGCGAGCAGTACTTC
CASRDPRGQRREQYF
>TRBV6-4|TRBD2|TRBJ2-3|NA
TGTGCCAGCAGTGAGGGACTAGGCACGGACACAGATACGCAGTATTTT
CASSEGLGTDTDTQYF
>TRBV11-3|NA|TRBJ1-4|once
TGTGCCAGCAGTAAAACAGGCAGGGAGTCTGAAAAACTGTTTTTT
CASSKTGRESEKLFF
>TRBV27|NA|TRBJ1-5|few
TGTGCCAGCACCCAGGGGAGCAATCAGCCCCAGCATTTT
CASTQGSNQPQHF
>TRBV2|TRBD1|TRBJ2-1|NA
TGTGCCAGCAGGCCGGGACAGGGGGCGGGTGAGCAGTTCTTC
CASRPGQGAGEQFF
>TRBV6-5|NA|TRBJ2-7|NA
TGTGCCAGCCGCGCATCTCGGGACGGTCTCTACGAGCAGTACTTC
CASRASRDGLYEQYF
>TRBV19|TRBD1|TRBJ2-5|once
TGTGCCAGTAGTACCACGGACAGGGGCGCGCCGCAAGAGACCCAGTACTTC
CASSTTDRGAPQETQYF
>TRBV11-2|NA|TRBJ2-5|NA
TGTGCCAGCAGCTTAGTTAACGGCTTCCAAGAGACCCAGTACTTC
CASSLVNGFQETQYF
>TRBV5-8|NA|TRBJ2-1|NA
TGTGCCAGCAGCCCAACAGGGACTGGATACAATGAGCAGTTCTTC
CASSPTGTGYNEQFF
>TRBV4-3|NA|TRBJ2-7|NA
TGCGCCAGCAGCCGGACGATGGACAGTACCTACGAGCAGTACTTC
CASSRTMDSTYEQYF
>TRBV27|TRBD1|TRBJ2-1|NA
TGTGCCAGCAGTTTTTCGACAGGGGGGACGAATGAGCAGTTCTTC
CASSFSTGGTNEQFF
>TRBV19|NA|TRBJ1-2|once
TGTGCCAGTAGTAGCAAGGGGTCAATCTATGGCTACACCTTC
CASSSKGSIYGYTF
>TRBV30|NA|TRBJ2-1|few
TGTGCCTTATGGGGACTTCGCGTACCCAATGAGCAGTTCTTC
CALWGLRVPNEQFF
>TRBV27|NA|TRBJ1-1|NA
TGTGCCAGCAGTTTGACTGGAGCGGAAGCTTTCTTT
CASSLTGAEAFF
>TRBV30|NA|TRBJ2-3|once
TGTGCCTGGTCGAGGGACTCTTCAATTCCGGATACGCAGTATTTT
CAWSRDSSIPDTQYF
>TRBV19|NA|TRBJ1-5|NA
TGTGCCAGTAGTACCCAGCTAGGCGTAAATCAGCCCCAGCATTTT
CASSTQLGVNQPQHF
>TRBV11-3|NA|TRBJ1-2|once
TGTGCCAGCAGCTTAGTAGGGCAGGGTGGTGGCTACACCTTC
CASSLVGQGGGYTF
>TRBV29-1|TRBD2|TRBJ2-2|NA
TGCAGCGCCGGACTAGCGGGGGGGCCCTTGGCCGGGGAGCTGTTTTTT
CSAGLAGGPLAGELFF